A selection of T cell receptor beta chains follows, all from one sample in a study of blood T cell repertoires in COVID-19. Clones were sequenced by immunoSEQ multiplex PCR, and TCRdb holds only the in-frame ones, with some missing. This table has roughly 670,000 clones, 85% to 90% appearing once. Specimen: peripheral blood. Every receptor here comes from a woman younger than 30 with acute or convalescent COVID-19. Both conserved end residues are part of each CDR3. A D gene is named only where the DNA matches it firmly. The size entry is marked missing in some rows and otherwise reads once, few, many or a size class.

>-|-|TRBJ2-7|TRBV30
CAWSVGQGHPKNF
TGTGCCTGGAGTGTAGGGCAGGGGCATCCTAAGAACTTC
>few|-|TRBJ1-6|TRBV7-9
CASSLGGRSGSPLHF
TGTGCCAGCAGCTTAGGAGGGCGTAGCGGTTCACCCCTCCACTTT
>-|-|TRBJ1-1|TRBV9
CASSPSGGLGTEAFF
TGTGCCAGCAGCCCCTCTGGAGGGTTGGGCACTGAAGCTTTCTTT
>-|-|TRBJ2-7|TRBV21-1
CASSKAAYSYEQYF
TGTGCCAGCAGCAAAGCCGCCTACTCCTACGAGCAGTACTTC
>-|-|TRBJ1-2|TRBV9
CASSVVTGGIGYTF
TGTGCCAGCAGCGTAGTAACGGGGGGGATTGGCTACACCTTC
>-|-|TRBJ2-2|TRBV18
CASSPLGSGLTGELFF
TGTGCCAGCTCACCACTGGGTTCGGGGTTGACCGGGGAGCTGTTTTTT
>once|-|TRBJ2-2|TRBV4-1
CASSQDRWGAGELFF
TGCGCCAGCAGCCAAGATCGGTGGGGGGCCGGGGAGCTGTTTTTT
>-|-|TRBJ1-3|TRBV10-3
CAISDGRQGNTIYF
TGTGCCATCAGTGATGGCAGGCAGGGAAACACCATATATTTT
>-|TRBD2|TRBJ2-3|TRBV2
CASSRTSPGLAAATQYF
TGTGCCAGCAGCCGAACGTCTCCGGGACTAGCTGCGGCGACGCAGTATTTT
>-|-|TRBJ2-1|TRBV10-3
CAISAQGHNEQFF
TGTGCCATCAGTGCACAGGGACACAATGAGCAGTTCTTC
>-|TRBD1|TRBJ2-7|TRBV11-2
CASSPQRDRGYEQYF
TGTGCCAGCAGCCCTCAGAGAGACAGGGGTTACGAGCAGTACTTC
>-|TRBD2|TRBJ2-2|TRBV9
CASSPEGAGAPHTGELFF
TGTGCCAGCAGCCCCGAGGGAGCGGGGGCGCCGCACACCGGGGAGCTGTTTTTT
>-|-|TRBJ2-2|TRBV9
CASSVRTSGRNTGELFF
TGTGCCAGCAGCGTACGTACCAGCGGTCGGAACACCGGGGAGCTGTTTTTT
>once|TRBD1|TRBJ1-5|TRBV15
CATSREGTGSDQPQHF
TGTGCCACCAGCAGAGAAGGGACAGGTTCGGATCAGCCCCAGCATTTT
>-|TRBD2|TRBJ2-2|TRBV4-2
CASSPDSGGYTGELFF
TGTGCCAGCAGCCCCGACAGCGGGGGGTACACCGGGGAGCTGTTTTTT
>-|-|TRBJ1-5|TRBV24-1
CATSGSRGNQPQHF
TGTGCCACCAGTGGGTCGAGAGGCAATCAGCCCCAGCATTTT
>-|-|TRBJ2-5|TRBV29-1
CSVAPLSRETQYF
TGCAGCGTTGCCCCTCTATCCCGAGAGACCCAGTACTTC
>-|TRBD1|TRBJ1-3|TRBV7-9
CASSAQRTGAGNTIYF
TGTGCCAGCAGCGCCCAGCGGACAGGGGCTGGAAACACCATATATTTT
>-|TRBD1|TRBJ1-2|TRBV30
CAWSVRRQGVFGYTF
TGTGCCTGGAGTGTACGAAGGCAGGGGGTATTCGGCTACACCTTC
>once|TRBD1|TRBJ1-2|TRBV5-1
CASKAQGANYGYTF
TGCGCCAGCAAAGCCCAGGGGGCCAACTATGGCTACACCTTC
>-|TRBD1|TRBJ2-1|TRBV11-2
CASSPTGTGGNEQFF
TGTGCCAGCAGTCCGACCGGGACAGGAGGGAATGAGCAGTTCTTC
>-|TRBD1|TRBJ1-4|TRBV5-1
CASSLQGASDTNEKLFF
TGCGCCAGCAGCTTACAGGGGGCCAGTGACACTAATGAAAAACTGTTTTTT
>-|-|TRBJ1-2|TRBV27
CASRGPLRGNYGYTF
TGTGCCAGCAGGGGACCTCTAAGGGGGAACTATGGCTACACCTTC
>-|-|TRBJ2-5|TRBV7-7
CASSSSIIRGETQYF
TGTGCCAGCAGCTCCTCTATAATCCGGGGAGAGACCCAGTACTTC
>-|-|TRBJ1-4|TRBV5-6
CASNTKGPSGNEKLFF
TGTGCCAGCAATACCAAGGGGCCCTCCGGTAATGAAAAACTGTTTTTT
>-|TRBD2|TRBJ2-2|TRBV5-6
CASSFSLAGGNTGELFF
TGTGCCAGCAGCTTCTCTTTAGCGGGGGGCAACACCGGGGAGCTGTTTTTT
>-|-|TRBJ2-7|TRBV12-3/TRBV12-4
CASSLLRLYEQYF
TGTGCCAGCAGTTTATTACGACTATACGAGCAGTACTTC
>-|-|TRBJ1-1|TRBV10-3
CAISMRGLLNTEAFF
TGTGCCATCAGTATGCGGGGACTGCTGAACACTGAAGCTTTCTTT
>-|-|TRBJ2-5|TRBV6-5
CASSYSGTLLGETQYF
TGTGCCAGCAGTTACTCCGGGACACTCCTAGGGGAGACCCAGTACTTC
>-|-|TRBJ1-1|TRBV30
CASRRQGPTEAFF
TGTGCCTCCCGCCGGCAGGGGCCCACTGAAGCTTTCTTT
>-|TRBD2|TRBJ2-3|TRBV7-2
CASSLERGATDTQYF
TGTGCCAGCAGCTTAGAGCGGGGCGCCACAGATACGCAGTATTTT
>-|TRBD1|TRBJ1-2|TRBV5-1
CASSRETGKNYGYTF
TGCGCCAGCAGCCGCGAGACAGGGAAGAACTATGGCTACACCTTC
>-|-|TRBJ1-1|TRBV25-1
CASSRRDTEAFF
TGTGCCAGCAGTAGGCGGGACACTGAAGCTTTCTTT
>-|TRBD1|TRBJ2-1|TRBV7-9
CASRARVTGVDEQFF
TGTGCCAGCCGCGCTAGGGTGACAGGGGTCGATGAGCAGTTCTTC
>-|-|TRBJ1-1|TRBV14
CASSQRGIEAFF
TGTGCCAGCAGCCAAAGGGGGATTGAAGCTTTCTTT
>-|-|TRBJ2-2|TRBV2
CASSFAGYTGELFF
TGTGCCAGCAGTTTTGCGGGGTACACCGGGGAGCTGTTTTTT
>-|TRBD1|TRBJ2-7|TRBV9
CASSVWDRPYEQYF
TGTGCCAGCAGCGTATGGGACAGGCCCTACGAGCAGTACTTC
>-|-|TRBJ2-5|TRBV11-2
CASSSIKTQYF
TGTGCCAGCAGTTCTATAAAGACCCAGTACTTC
>-|-|TRBJ1-2|TRBV18
CASSPRQDRSNYGYTF
TGTGCCAGCTCACCCCGACAGGACCGGTCTAACTATGGCTACACCTTC
>once|TRBD1|TRBJ2-7|TRBV6-6
CASSYATGGVEQYF
TGTGCCAGCAGTTATGCGACAGGGGGGGTTGAGCAGTACTTC
>-|-|TRBJ2-2|TRBV21-1
CASSTTGTLANTGELFF
TGTGCCAGCAGCACGACCGGGACACTTGCGAACACCGGGGAGCTGTTTTTT
>-|TRBD1|TRBJ1-2|TRBV11-2
CASSLDVRTGDLGNYGYTF
TGTGCCAGCAGCTTAGATGTCCGGACAGGGGATCTCGGGAACTATGGCTACACCTTC
>-|-|TRBJ1-4|TRBV7-2
CASSLGRSVTNEKLFF
TGTGCCAGCAGCTTAGGCCGGAGTGTTACTAATGAAAAACTGTTTTTT
>-|-|TRBJ1-5|TRBV6-6
CASSPTARLGQPQHF
TGTGCCAGCAGTCCTACAGCCCGCCTCGGCCAGCCCCAGCATTTT
>-|TRBD1|TRBJ1-2|TRBV25-1
CASSESTGGVYGYTF
TGTGCCAGCAGTGAATCGACAGGGGGCGTCTATGGCTACACCTTC
>-|-|TRBJ1-3|TRBV5-1
CASSIDRASGNTIYF
TGCGCCAGCAGCATAGACAGAGCCTCTGGAAACACCATATATTTT
>-|TRBD1|TRBJ1-2|TRBV6-5
CASSTGGGYGYTF
TGTGCCAGCAGTACAGGGGGCGGCTATGGCTACACCTTC
>-|TRBD1|TRBJ2-3|TRBV6-5
CASGDRLTDTQYF
TGTGCCAGCGGGGACAGACTCACAGATACGCAGTATTTT
>-|TRBD1|TRBJ1-1|TRBV30
CAWGGQVWHTEAFF
TGTGCCTGGGGAGGACAGGTGTGGCACACTGAAGCTTTCTTT
>-|-|TRBJ1-3|TRBV3-1/TRBV3-2
CASSQGTTFLSGNTIYF
TGTGCCAGCAGCCAGGGGACAACCTTTCTCTCTGGAAACACCATATATTTT